This passage covers 28 T cell receptor beta chains from one sample sequenced in a study of cytotoxic CD8 clonotypes in ibrutinib-treated CLL. The method was immunoSEQ multiplex PCR; TCRdb's version includes in-frame clones alone and lacks a portion of them. The sample consists of over 130,000 clones, approximately 80% of them appearing once. Sequencing was performed on PBMCs, taken after 36 months of ibrutinib treatment. Receptors were obtained from a human donor with chronic lymphocytic leukemia.

The rearrangement links TRBV5-1 to TRBJ2-4, with a possible D match to TRBD2 (5 bases). The CDR3 contains 14 residues. The germline V and J ends were trimmed by 2 bases and 3 bases, with 9 bases remaining between them. Germline-derived CDR1 and CDR2 are SGHRS and YFSETQ. The CDR3 is CASSFSGSKNIQYF. CDR3 DNA sequence: TGCGCCAGCAGCTTCTCGGGGAGCAAAAACATTCAGTACTTC.

The chain combines TRBV5-4 with TRBJ2-5; D perhaps matches TRBD2 (5 bases). CDR3 length equals 13 residues. Germline-derived CDR1 and CDR2 are SGHNT and YYREEE (reference sequence). The V end lost 7 bases, the J end lost 2 bases, and 12 bases lay between the germline ends. CDR3 bases: TGTGCCAGCTTACTAGAACCACAAGAGACCCAGTACTTC. Encoded protein: CASLLEPQETQYF.

CDR3 sequence: CASSRETGGSYEQYF. The CDR3, as DNA: TGTGCCAGCAGCAGAGAGACAGGGGGTTCCTACGAGCAGTACTTC. The J gene is TRBJ2-7, the V gene TRBV7-9; 9 positions match TRBD1. CDR1 SEHNR and CDR2 FQNEAQ come from the germline V gene (reference sequence). There are 15 residues in the CDR3. Trimming at V came to 5 bases and at J to 1 base, leaving 6 bases not matched to a gene. The variable domain in full, with the rest retrieved from reference TRBV7-9 and TRBJ2-7, is DTGVSQNPRHKITKRGQNVTFRCDPISEHNRLYWYRQTLGQGPEFLTYFQNEAQLEKSRLLSDRFSAERPKGSFSTLEIQRTEQGDSAMYLCASSRETGGSYEQYFGPGTRLTVT.

The chain has TRBV7-3 and TRBJ2-1, with 8 bases fitting TRBD2. There are 12 residues in the CDR3. Germline CDR1 and CDR2: SGHTA and FQGTGA. V dropped 5 bases and J dropped 9; count of bases not matched to a gene: 3. Written as DNA, the CDR3 is TGTGCCAGCAGCCCAAGCGGGAGTGAGCAGTTCTTC. It translates to CASSPSGSEQFF. Complete variable domain (other parts from reference TRBV7-3 and TRBJ2-1): GAGVSQTPSNKVTEKGKYVELRCDPISGHTALYWYRQSLGQGPEFLIYFQGTGAADDSGLPNDRFFAVRPEGSVSTLKIQRTERGDSAVYLCASSPSGSEQFFGPGTRLTVL.

The V call is TRBV5-1, the J call TRBJ2-1; 11 bases agree with TRBD2. V shed 1 base and J 8 bases; nucleotides not matched to a gene: 5. The CDR3 spans 15 residues. Germline V gene lookup returns CDR1 SGHRS and CDR2 YFSETQ. The CDR3 loop is CASSLTSGSTYEQFF. CDR3 nucleotide sequence: TGCGCCAGCAGCTTGACTAGCGGGAGTACCTATGAGCAGTTCTTC.

This clone was counted a few times. The chain is built from TRBV2 and TRBJ1-2; D is undetermined. The CDR3 extends over 13 amino acids. Germline V gene lookup returns CDR1 SNHLY and CDR2 FYNNEI. V shed 5 bases and J shed 3 bases, with 10 bases lying between them. The CDR3 DNA reads as TGTGCCAGCAGTCCAGACAAGGACTATGGCTACACCTTC. This codes for CASSPDKDYGYTF.

This rearrangement joins TRBV28 to TRBJ1-5, with TRBD1 identical over 7 bases. CDR3 length equals 14 residues. V lost 4 bases and J lost 8; bases outside the gene matches: 8. CDR1 and CDR2 from the germline V gene are MDHEN and SYDVKM. CDR3 protein: CASSSPTGPKPQHF. CDR3 sequence (DNA): TGTGCCAGCAGTTCCCCGACAGGGCCTAAGCCCCAGCATTTT.

The J gene is TRBJ1-2, the V gene TRBV5-1, with TRBD1 matching over 8 bases. The length of the CDR3 is 14 residues. V shed 6 bases, J shed 3 bases, and the junction held 7 bases outside the gene matches. Germline V lookup: CDR1 SGHRS, CDR2 YFSETQ. The DNA of the CDR3 is TGCGCCAGCACACGGACAGGGTCTGACTATGGCTACACCTTC. This encodes CASTRTGSDYGYTF.

The chain combines TRBV5-1 with TRBJ2-6; possibly TRBD2 for D (5 bases). Trimming shortened V by 5 bases and J by 0 bases, and 9 bases separated the two germline ends. CDR1 is SGHRS and CDR2 is YFSETQ in the germline V gene. The CDR3 covers 15 residues. CDR3 nucleotide sequence: TGCGCCAGCAGGATACGGGGCTCTGGGGCCAACGTCCTGACTTTC. Translating gives CASRIRGSGANVLTF.

V usage is TRBV6-4 and J usage is TRBJ2-3; 12 bases are a match to TRBD2. Per the germline V gene, CDR1 is MRHNA and CDR2 is SNTAGT. J gave up 3 bases and V 3 bases, and 1 base lay outside the gene matches. The CDR3 totals 15 residues. CDR3 sequence: CASSETSGGTDTQYF. The CDR3 bases are TGTGCCAGCAGTGAGACTAGCGGGGGAACAGATACGCAGTATTTT.

DNA for the CDR3: TGTGCCAGCAGCTTAGAGACGGGCTCCTACAATGAGCAGTTCTTC. It specifies CASSLETGSYNEQFF. The chain combines TRBV7-6 with TRBJ2-1; D is unresolved. In germline, CDR1 is SGHVS, CDR2 FNYEAQ. CDR3 length equals 15 residues. V was pared by 1 base and J by 0 bases, with 7 bases between.

V is TRBV19 and J is TRBJ1-4; 7 bases agree with TRBD1. Germline loops: CDR1 LNHDA, CDR2 SQIVND (reference sequence). J lost 5 bases, V lost 1 base, and 16 bases had no gene match. This CDR3 has 19 amino acids. CDR3 in DNA: TGTGCCAGTAGTATAGCAAGATGGAAGGGGGGACAGAAAAATGAAAAACTGTTTTTT. This codes for CASSIARWKGGQKNEKLFF. The full variable domain, its missing parts supplied by reference TRBV19 and TRBJ1-4, is DGGITQSPKYLFRKEGQNVTLSCEQNLNHDAMYWYRQDPGQGLRLIYYSQIVNDFQKGDIAEGYSVSREKKESFPLTVTSAQKNPTAFYLCASSIARWKGGQKNEKLFFGSGTQLSVL.

V and J are TRBV10-3 and TRBJ1-4; 10 bases map to TRBD1. Germline assignment: CDR1 ENHRY and CDR2 SYGVKD. Trimming removed 7 bases from V and 12 bases from J; junction bases left unmatched: 8. CDR3 length equals 13 residues. The DNA for the CDR3 is TGTGCCATCACCCCGGGACAGGGGTACCAACTGTTTTTT. Amino acid sequence: CAITPGQGYQLFF.

V usage is TRBV7-2 and J usage is TRBJ2-1; D remains ambiguous. This CDR3 comprises 14 residues. CDR1 is SGHTA and CDR2 is FQGNSA in the germline V gene. Trimming removed 3 bases from V and 5 bases from J, with 11 bases in between. The CDR3 loop is CASSLGLGNNEQFF. As DNA, the CDR3 is TGTGCCAGCAGCTTGGGTTTGGGAAACAATGAGCAGTTCTTC.

The V call is TRBV4-1, the J call TRBJ2-5; D gene ambiguous. The DNA matches TRBJ2-7 better at its end, which makes the J call doubtful. Germline CDR1 and CDR2: MGHRA and YSYEKL. The CDR3 loop spans 16 amino acids. CDR3 DNA: TGCGCCAGCAGCCAAGTCGTCAGCCGAAGGTTTTACGAGCAGTACTTC. This codes for CASSQVVSRRFYEQYF.

The chain uses TRBV6-6 and TRBJ1-6; the D is unclear. V gave up 6 bases and J gave up 4 bases, with 16 bases separating them. This CDR3 spans 16 amino acids. Germline V lookup: CDR1 MNHNY, CDR2 SVGAGI (reference sequence). The CDR3 coding sequence is TGTGCCAGCAGATTCTCCGGAGACAATTATAATTCACCCCTCCACTTT. This codes for CASRFSGDNYNSPLHF.

This clone has a handful of counts. The chain employs TRBV11-2 and TRBJ2-3; D is possibly TRBD2 (5 bases). Germline-derived CDR1 and CDR2 are SGHAT and FQNNGV. Trimming shortened V by 7 bases and J by 7 bases, and 24 bases separated the two germline ends. This CDR3 comprises 16 residues. CDR3 sequence (DNA): TGTGCCAGCACCCTTTCCTTTGCGGCGGAGGAAAATACGCAGTATTTT. It specifies CASTLSFAAEENTQYF.

The chain employs TRBV2 and TRBJ2-3, with unresolved D. Germline V CDR1 and CDR2: SNHLY, FYNNEI. Trimming left V 6 bases short and J 1 base short, with 14 bases between. The CDR3 runs to 15 residues. CDR3 nucleotides: TGTGCCAGCAGCAGCAGAGCAGCCCGCACAGATACGCAGTATTTT. Amino acid sequence: CASSSRAARTDTQYF.

CDR3 protein: CASSLTSLSYNEQFF. CDR3 DNA sequence: TGTGCCAGCAGCTTAACTAGTCTCTCCTACAATGAGCAGTTCTTC. This rearrangement joins TRBV11-2 to TRBJ2-1; D perhaps matches TRBD2 (5 bases). In germline, CDR1 is SGHAT, CDR2 FQNNGV. This CDR3 is built from 15 residues. Trimming cost V 2 bases and J 0 bases, with 8 bases left between them. The variable domain in full, completed from reference TRBV11-2 and TRBJ2-1, reads EAGVAQSPRYKIIEKRQSVAFWCNPISGHATLYWYQQILGQGPKLLIQFQNNGVVDDSQLPKDRFSAERLKGVDSTLKIQPAKLEDSAVYLCASSLTSLSYNEQFFGPGTRLTVL.

V usage is TRBV4-1 and J usage is TRBJ2-3, with D unclear. Trimming pared 1 base from V and 3 bases from J, leaving 20 bases between. Per the germline V gene, CDR1 is MGHRA and CDR2 is YSYEKL. The CDR3 consists of 18 residues. CDR3 DNA: TGCGCCAGCAGCCAAGCAAACCCGACGGGTTTCGGGACAGATACGCAGTATTTT. This encodes CASSQANPTGFGTDTQYF.

CDR3 region: CASSFGFGDTEAFF. DNA of the CDR3: TGCGCCAGCAGCTTCGGGTTTGGCGACACTGAAGCTTTCTTT. The rearrangement uses TRBV5-1 and TRBJ1-1; no clear D. The CDR3 is made up of 14 amino acids. Trimming took off 2 bases at V and 3 bases at J, with 11 bases between the two ends. Germline-derived CDR1 and CDR2 are SGHRS and YFSETQ.

The chain couples TRBV5-1 to TRBJ1-4, with D unclear. The CDR3 covers 14 residues. Trimming took 1 base from V and 5 from J, leaving 9 bases between them. The germline V gene encodes CDR1 SGHRS and CDR2 YFSETQ. The CDR3 DNA is TGCGCCAGCAGCTTGAGACCTGCAAATGAAAAACTGTTTTTT. It is translated as CASSLRPANEKLFF.

The chain links TRBV11-2 to TRBJ2-7; no reliable D call. There are 13 residues in the CDR3. Trimming removed 1 base from V and 2 bases from J, with 6 bases in between. Germline-derived CDR1 and CDR2 are SGHAT and FQNNGV. For the CDR3, the DNA is TGTGCCAGCAGCTTAGGGCTCACCTACGAGCAGTACTTC. Amino acid sequence: CASSLGLTYEQYF.

The CDR3 DNA reads TGTGCCAGCAGCCTGGGACCTCTTTACGAGCAGTACTTC. Its translation: CASSLGPLYEQYF. The V call is TRBV5-6, the J call TRBJ2-7, with D possibly being TRBD1 or TRBD2 (5 bases each). V lost 4 bases, J lost 4 bases, and 12 bases lay in between. Germline V gene lookup returns CDR1 SGHDT and CDR2 YYEEEE. The CDR3 is 13 residues long.

The genes are TRBV15 and TRBJ2-1, with TRBD2 identical over 9 bases. Per the germline V gene, CDR1 is LNHNV and CDR2 is YYDKDF (reference sequence). With 2 bases clipped from V and 0 bases from J, the junction kept 8 bases outside the gene matches. The CDR3 runs 18 residues. DNA of the CDR3: TGTGCCACCAGCAGACGGTTAGCTAGCGGGGCCTCCTACAATGAGCAGTTCTTC. Its protein product is CATSRRLASGASYNEQFF.

This chain joins TRBV2 and TRBJ1-6; D is possibly TRBD1 (6 bases). Germline V gene data show CDR1 as SNHLY and CDR2 as FYNNEI. CDR3 length equals 13 residues. V gave up 6 bases and J gave up 7 bases, with 10 bases separating them. CDR3 nucleotides: TGTGCCAGCAGGAGGGGGGAGAATTCACCCCTCCACTTT. As protein: CASRRGENSPLHF.

The chain employs TRBV28 and TRBJ2-7; 9 nucleotides line up with TRBD1. With 6 bases clipped from V and 5 bases from J, the junction kept 11 bases outside the gene matches. CDR3 length: 15 amino acids. The germline CDR1 and CDR2 sequences are MDHEN and SYDVKM. As DNA, the CDR3 is TGTGCCAGCAGCAATCCGGGACAGGGTTTCCACGAGCAGTACTTC. Residues: CASSNPGQGFHEQYF.

This rearrangement joins TRBV5-1 to TRBJ1-5; D remains ambiguous. Per the germline V gene, CDR1 is SGHRS and CDR2 is YFSETQ. The CDR3 runs to 13 residues. Trimming took off 0 bases at V and 4 bases at J, with 5 bases between the two ends. The chain's CDR3 is CASSLGSNQPQHF. DNA of the CDR3: TGCGCCAGCAGCTTGGGAAGTAATCAGCCCCAGCATTTT.